The source of this TCR beta chain is a study of shared clonotypes between healthy human individuals. Study conclusions and caveats: Lower generation probabilities were found for non-shared clonotypes than for those shared by all four donors.

Trimming pared 0 bases from V and 4 bases from J, leaving 10 bases between. The CDR3 has 14 amino acids. The V gene's germline CDR1 is GTSNPN and CDR2 SVGIG (reference sequence). The repertoire was sequenced with immunoSEQ multiplex PCR; TCRdb's copy has only in-frame clones and lacks some. Of 170,000 or so clones in the sample, approximately 70% were seen once. A note on this clone: Its matching antigen is unknown.

Division of CD4+ cells produced a CD45RA+ naive subset and a CD45RA-negative memory subset. The J gene is TRBJ2-1, the V gene TRBV30, with D maybe TRBD2 (5 bases). Specimen: memory CD4+ T cells sorted from blood. Subset: CD45RA-negative fraction. This sequence was found in a man younger than 40 in good health. The CDR3 region is CAWSVSGVYNEQFF. The CDR3 nucleotides read TGTGCCTGGAGTGTTTCCGGGGTGTACAATGAGCAGTTCTTC.